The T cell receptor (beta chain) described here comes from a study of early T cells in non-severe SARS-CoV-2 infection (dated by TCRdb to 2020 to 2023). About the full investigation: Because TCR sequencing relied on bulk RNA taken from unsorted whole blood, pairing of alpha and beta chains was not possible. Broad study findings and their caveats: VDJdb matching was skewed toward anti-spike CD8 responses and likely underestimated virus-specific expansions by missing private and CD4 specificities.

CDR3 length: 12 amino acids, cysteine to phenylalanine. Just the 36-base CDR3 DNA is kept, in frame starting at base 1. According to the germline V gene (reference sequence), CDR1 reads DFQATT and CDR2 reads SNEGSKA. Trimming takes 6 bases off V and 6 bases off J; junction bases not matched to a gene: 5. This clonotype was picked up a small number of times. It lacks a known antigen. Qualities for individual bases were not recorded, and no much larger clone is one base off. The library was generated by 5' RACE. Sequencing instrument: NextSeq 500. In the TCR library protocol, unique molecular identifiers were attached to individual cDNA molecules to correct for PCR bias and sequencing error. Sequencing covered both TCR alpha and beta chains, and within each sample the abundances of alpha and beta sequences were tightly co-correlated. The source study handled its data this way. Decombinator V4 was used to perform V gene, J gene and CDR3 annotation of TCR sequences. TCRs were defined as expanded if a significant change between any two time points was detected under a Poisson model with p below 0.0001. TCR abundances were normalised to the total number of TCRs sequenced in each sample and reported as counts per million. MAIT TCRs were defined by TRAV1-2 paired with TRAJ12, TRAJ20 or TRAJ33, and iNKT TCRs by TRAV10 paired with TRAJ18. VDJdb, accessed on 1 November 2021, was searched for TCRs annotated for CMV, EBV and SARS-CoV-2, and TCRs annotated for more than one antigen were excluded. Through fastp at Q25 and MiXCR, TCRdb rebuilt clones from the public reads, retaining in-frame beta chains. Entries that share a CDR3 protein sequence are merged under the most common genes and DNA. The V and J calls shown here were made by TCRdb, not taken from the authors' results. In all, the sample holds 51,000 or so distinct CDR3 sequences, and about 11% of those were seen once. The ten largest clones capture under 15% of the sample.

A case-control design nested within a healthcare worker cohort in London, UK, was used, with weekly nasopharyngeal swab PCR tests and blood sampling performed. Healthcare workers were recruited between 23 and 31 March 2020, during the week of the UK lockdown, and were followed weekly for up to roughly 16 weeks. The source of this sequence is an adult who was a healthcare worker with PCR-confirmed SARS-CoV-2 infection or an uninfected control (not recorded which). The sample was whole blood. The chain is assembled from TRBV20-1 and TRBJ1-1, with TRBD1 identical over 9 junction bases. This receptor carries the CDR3 CSANRGRAEAFF. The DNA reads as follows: TGCAGTGCGAACAGGGGGCGGGCTGAAGCTTTCTTT.